The 2 T cell receptor beta chains below were found in one sample sequenced in a study of CD8 T cells in Susac syndrome. An amount of RNA that ranged from roughly 0.5 to 1 ug was reverse transcribed with random hexamers. In TCRdb, the immunoSEQ multiplex PCR reads were re-called with MiXCR into one record per CDR3 protein. The data show 300,000 to 350,000 distinct CDR3 sequences, with roughly nine tenths seen just once and 0.065% held by the top ten. Specimen: CD4+ T cells from PBMCs. These receptors were taken from a human donor with multiple sclerosis.

The V gene is TRBV5-1, the J gene TRBJ1-1, with D possibly being TRBD1 (6 bases). Germline CDR1 SGHRS, CDR2 YFSETQ. The CDR3 totals 12 residues. The V and J ends lost 7 bases and 3 bases respectively, with 10 bases between them. As DNA, the CDR3 is TGCGCCAGCTCCAGGGGTTACACTGAAGCTTTCTTT. Its translation is CASSRGYTEAFF.

The sample holds one count of this clonotype. The chain employs TRBV7-2 and TRBJ2-5; 9 bases are a match to TRBD2. The CDR3 contains 16 residues. V shed 1 base, J shed 4 bases, and the junction held 7 bases outside the gene matches. Germline lookup yields CDR1 SGHTA and CDR2 FQGNSA. CDR3 nucleotide sequence: TGTGCCAGCAGCTTAGGGGCTAGCGGGGAAGTAGAGACCCAGTACTTC. This translates into CASSLGASGEVETQYF.